Following are 32 T cell receptor beta chains from one sample sequenced in a study of CD8 T cells in Susac syndrome. A quantity of 0.5 to 1 ug RNA underwent reverse transcription using random hexamers. TCRdb independently ran MiXCR on the immunoSEQ multiplex PCR reads; one entry per CDR3 protein. The table includes 150,000 to 200,000 distinct CDR3 sequences, 90% to 97% detected once. The specimen sequenced was CD4+ T cells from PBMCs. These receptor sequences come from a human donor with Susac syndrome.

This clonotype was seen once. CDR3 in DNA: TGTGCCAGCAGTTTTGGGTCTGGAGGCGAGCAGTACTTC. The encoded protein is CASSFGSGGEQYF. The chain combines TRBV28 with TRBJ2-7, with D possibly being TRBD2 (5 bases). The CDR3 has 13 residues. Trimming pared 3 bases from V and 6 bases from J, leaving 12 bases between. CDR1 and CDR2 from the germline V gene are MDHEN and SYDVKM.

V and J are TRBV28 and TRBJ1-2; D is undetermined. V lost 3 bases, J lost 3 bases, and 8 bases lay in between. The CDR3 is 13 residues long. Germline CDR1 reads MDHEN; CDR2 reads SYDVKM. The DNA for the CDR3 is TGTGCCAGCAGTTTGGTCGGGGACTATGGCTACACCTTC. Translated, it gives CASSLVGDYGYTF.

The sample holds a few counts of this clonotype. The chain has TRBV14 and TRBJ2-7, with a possible D match to TRBD2 (6 bases). CDR3 size: 15 residues. V dropped 0 bases and J dropped 1 base, with 10 bases sitting between them. Germline-derived CDR1 and CDR2 are SGHDN and FVKESK. The chain's CDR3 is CASSQDLGSSYEQYF. CDR3 bases: TGTGCCAGCAGCCAAGATCTCGGGAGTTCCTACGAGCAGTACTTC.

CDR3 loop: CASSATGVVETQYF. The CDR3 DNA sequence: TGTGCCAGCAGTGCCACGGGGGTGGTAGAGACCCAGTACTTC. The chain joins TRBV28 to TRBJ2-5; TRBD2 is a possible D gene (6 bases). The CDR3 has 14 amino acids. The V end lost 5 bases, the J end lost 4 bases, and 14 bases lay between the germline ends. CDR1 MDHEN and CDR2 SYDVKM come from the germline V gene.

The rearrangement joins TRBV6-5 to TRBJ2-7, with no clear D. V lost 6 bases and J lost 2, with 17 bases in between. The CDR3 spans 15 residues. Germline V lookup: CDR1 MNHEY, CDR2 SVGAGI. The CDR3 region is CASSPSRTPAYEQYV. The CDR3 DNA reads TGTGCCAGCAGCCCCTCACGGACCCCTGCCTACGAGCAGTACGTC.

The chain is built from TRBV5-4 and TRBJ1-5; 7 bases are shared with TRBD1. The CDR3 contains 16 residues. V shed 1 base and J 6 bases; nucleotides not matched to a gene: 10. Germline CDR1 reads SGHNT; CDR2 reads YYREEE (reference sequence). The DNA for the CDR3 is TGTGCCAGCAGCTTGAGTACAGGGGCCTCATCTCAGCCCCAGCATTTT. It specifies CASSLSTGASSQPQHF.

The genes are TRBV12-3 or TRBV12-4 and TRBJ2-7; 8 bases are a match to TRBD2. This CDR3 is 16 amino acids long. J lost 5 bases, V lost 3 bases, and 12 bases had no gene match. CDR3 sequence reads: CASSLMAGGVVNEQYF. DNA for the CDR3: TGTGCCAGCAGTTTGATGGCCGGGGGGGTGGTCAACGAGCAGTACTTC.

In this sample, this clonotype turned up once. The chain combines TRBV7-9 with TRBJ1-1; D not certain. Between the trimmed V and J ends, which lost 2 bases and 4 bases, there was a span of 8 bases. This CDR3 contains 13 residues. CDR1 is SEHNR and CDR2 is FQNEAQ in the germline V gene (reference sequence). The CDR3 DNA is TGTGCCAGCAGCTTATCGGCCGGCACTGAAGCTTTCTTT. Its translation: CASSLSAGTEAFF.

The chain is built from TRBV27 and TRBJ2-5, with D perhaps TRBD2 (6 bases). Germline V CDR1 and CDR2: MNHEY, SMNVEV (reference sequence). Trimming took off 1 base at V and 3 bases at J, with 6 bases between the two ends. The CDR3 has 13 residues. The CDR3 loop reads CASSLWGEETQYF. The DNA for the CDR3 is TGTGCCAGCAGTTTATGGGGGGAAGAGACCCAGTACTTC.

The chain combines TRBV7-9 with TRBJ1-5; 7 nucleotides match TRBD1. CDR1 and CDR2 from the germline V gene are SEHNR and FQNEAQ (reference sequence). The CDR3 is 18 residues long. Losses at the gene ends were 5 bases for V and 0 bases for J; bases not matched to a gene: 13. The CDR3 sequence: CASSHDRESRYSNQPQHF. CDR3 nucleotides: TGTGCCAGCAGCCACGACAGGGAAAGCCGCTATAGCAATCAGCCCCAGCATTTT.

This clonotype has a single count. The J gene is TRBJ1-3, the V gene TRBV6-2 or TRBV6-3; maybe TRBD1 (5 bases). The CDR3 loop spans 15 amino acids. Per germline, CDR1 MNHEY and CDR2 SVGEGT. With 0 bases removed from V and 0 bases from J, the gap between germline ends came to 6 bases. CDR3 bases: TGTGCCAGCAGTTACTCGACAGTCTCTGGAAACACCATATATTTT. Protein sequence: CASSYSTVSGNTIYF.

The V and J genes are TRBV2 and TRBJ2-1, with TRBD1 matching over 12 bases. The ends lost 7 bases at V and 8 bases at J; junction bases unmatched: 9. Germline V gene sequence: CDR1 SNHLY, CDR2 FYNNEI. This CDR3 comprises 15 residues. The chain's CDR3 is CASTRDRGQGDEQFF. In DNA, the CDR3 is TGTGCCAGCACCCGGGACAGGGGGCAAGGAGATGAGCAGTTCTTC.

This clonotype was detected only once. V is TRBV20-1 and J is TRBJ1-5; D is unresolved. CDR3 length: 12 amino acids. V dropped 2 bases and J dropped 4 bases, with 6 bases sitting between them. Germline values: CDR1 DFQATT, CDR2 SNEGSKA (reference sequence). This chain's CDR3 is CSARLLNQPQHF. Written as DNA, the CDR3 is TGCAGTGCTAGATTGCTTAATCAGCCCCAGCATTTT.

CDR3 coding DNA: TGTGCCAGCAGTAGACTAGCGGGAGGGTCCTACGAGCAGTACTTC. Encoded protein: CASSRLAGGSYEQYF. The chain combines TRBV6-5 with TRBJ2-7; TRBD2 matches at 14 bases. The junction had 1 base not matched to a gene; V was cut back by 5 bases and J by 1 base. Germline values: CDR1 MNHEY, CDR2 SVGAGI. This CDR3 contains 15 residues.

The V gene is TRBV2, the J gene TRBJ2-3; D is uncertain. V was cut by 6 bases and J by 3 bases, with 10 bases left in between. This CDR3 region has 13 residues. Germline CDR1 SNHLY, CDR2 FYNNEI. The CDR3 DNA is TGTGCCAGCAGCCAGATCCCAACAGATACGCAGTATTTT. It encodes CASSQIPTDTQYF.

The chain has TRBV28 and TRBJ2-6, with 9 bases matching TRBD1. Germline values: CDR1 MDHEN, CDR2 SYDVKM. This CDR3 comprises 17 residues. V shed 7 bases and J 0 bases; nucleotides not matched to a gene: 7. The CDR3, as DNA: TGTGCCAGCAATCCGGGACAGGGCCTCTCTGGGGCCAACGTCCTGACTTTC. Translated, it gives CASNPGQGLSGANVLTF.

The chain employs TRBV12-3 or TRBV12-4 and TRBJ2-3; 7 bases align to TRBD2. Unmatched junction bases numbered 11, after V lost 7 bases and J lost 4 bases. CDR3 length: 15 residues. This chain's CDR3 is CASTPSGGGADTQYF. The DNA for the CDR3 is TGTGCCAGCACCCCGAGTGGGGGAGGGGCAGATACGCAGTATTTT.

The V call is TRBV14, the J call TRBJ2-5; no clear D. Germline-derived CDR1 and CDR2 are SGHDN and FVKESK. CDR3 length: 12 amino acids. V was cut by 6 bases and J by 1 base, with 6 bases left in between. The CDR3 spells CASSRTQETQYF. The CDR3 nucleotides read TGTGCCAGCAGTCGGACCCAAGAGACCCAGTACTTC.

The chain employs TRBV15 and TRBJ1-5; D is unclear. V lost 0 bases and J lost 2, with 11 bases in between. Per the germline V gene, CDR1 is LNHNV and CDR2 is YYDKDF (reference sequence). This CDR3 is built from 16 residues. CDR3 residues: CATSRDRGGGNQPQHF. CDR3 nucleotides: TGTGCCACCAGCAGAGATCGAGGAGGAGGCAATCAGCCCCAGCATTTT.

The CDR3 loop is CATSQGAGDTEAFF. The CDR3 DNA reads as TGTGCCACTTCACAGGGGGCCGGGGACACTGAAGCTTTCTTT. The chain uses TRBV5-4 and TRBJ1-1, with TRBD1 matching 9 bases. The V segment lost 9 bases and the J segment 3 bases; nucleotides outside the gene matches: 9. The CDR3 length is 14 residues. Germline CDR1 reads SGHNT; CDR2 reads YYREEE (reference sequence).

The chain combines TRBV11-2 with TRBJ2-3, with TRBD1 as a possible D gene (5 bases). V gave up 5 bases and J gave up 4 bases, with 16 bases separating them. Germline V gene lookup returns CDR1 SGHAT and CDR2 FQNNGV. The CDR3 spans 15 residues. The CDR3: CASSPHWGLADTQYF. CDR3 DNA sequence: TGTGCCAGCAGCCCACACTGGGGCCTGGCAGATACGCAGTATTTT.

The count of this clonotype is one. The V and J genes are TRBV20-1 and TRBJ2-7; 8 nucleotides line up with TRBD2. V was clipped by 0 bases and J by 2 bases; unmatched bases: 0. Per the germline V gene, CDR1 is DFQATT and CDR2 is SNEGSKA (reference sequence). This CDR3 has 13 amino acids. This chain's CDR3 is CSARDGRAYEQYF. CDR3 bases: TGCAGTGCTAGAGACGGGAGGGCCTACGAGCAGTACTTC.

This chain joins TRBV3-1 and TRBJ2-1, with TRBD2 identical over 13 bases. The trim removed 5 bases at V and 7 bases at J, leaving 2 bases unmatched. The CDR3 length is 14 residues. Germline values: CDR1 LGHDT, CDR2 YNNKEL (reference sequence). The CDR3 DNA is TGTGCCAGCAGCAGGACTAGCGGGAGAAATGAGCAGTTCTTC. Amino acid sequence: CASSRTSGRNEQFF.

This chain joins TRBV12-3 or TRBV12-4 and TRBJ2-1, with 11 bases that match TRBD2. The J segment lost 7 bases and the V segment lost 7 bases, leaving 9 bases of the junction unmatched. This CDR3 has 15 amino acids. CDR3 nucleotides: TGTGCCAGCATTGTTAGCGGGAGGGCCCGTAATGAGCAGTTCTTC. This gives the protein CASIVSGRARNEQFF.

V and J are TRBV20-1 and TRBJ1-2; 7 bases fit TRBD1. The CDR3 is made up of 17 amino acids. The germline gives CDR1 DFQATT, CDR2 SNEGSKA (reference sequence). J gave up 0 bases and V 1 base, and 11 bases lay outside the gene matches. CDR3 DNA sequence: TGCAGTGCTAGAGGGTCAACCGGGACAGCAGCTAACTATGGCTACACCTTC. Translating it yields CSARGSTGTAANYGYTF.

The gene calls are TRBV7-9 and TRBJ1-2; D is uncertain. CDR3 length equals 12 residues. The germline V gene encodes CDR1 SEHNR and CDR2 FQNEAQ (reference sequence). Trimming pared 6 bases from V and 5 bases from J, leaving 10 bases between. The CDR3 bases are TGTGCCAGCAGGCTAGGCAATTATGGCTACACCTTC. Its protein product is CASRLGNYGYTF.

This sequence joins TRBV20-1 and TRBJ2-7; 8 bases line up with TRBD1. The germline V gene has CDR1 DFQATT and CDR2 SNEGSKA (reference sequence). Losses at the gene ends were 6 bases for V and 6 bases for J; bases not matched to a gene: 13. The CDR3 runs 14 residues. CDR3 loop: CSALTDRAESEQYF. The CDR3 DNA is TGCAGTGCACTTACGGACAGGGCCGAATCCGAGCAGTACTTC.

The chain has TRBV28 and TRBJ2-3; possibly TRBD1 or TRBD2 for D (5 bases each). Trimming removed 7 bases from V and 0 bases from J, with 20 bases in between. Germline CDR1 is MDHEN and CDR2 is SYDVKM. The CDR3 is 17 amino acids. Written as DNA, the CDR3 is TGTGCCAGCACCCGCCTCGGGGACGGCACTAGCACAGATACGCAGTATTTT. Amino acid sequence: CASTRLGDGTSTDTQYF. The whole variable domain, filled in from reference TRBV28 and TRBJ2-3, reads DVKVTQSSRYLVKRTGEKVFLECVQDMDHENMFWYRQDPGLGLRLIYFSYDVKMKEKGDIPEGYSVSREKKERFSLILESASTNQTSMYLCASTRLGDGTSTDTQYFGPGTRLTVL.

The rearrangement uses TRBV29-1 and TRBJ2-1; D perhaps matches TRBD2 (7 bases). The germline V gene has CDR1 SQVTM and CDR2 ANQGSEA. CDR3 length: 12 amino acids. V was clipped by 7 bases and J by 9 bases, with 16 bases between them. The chain's CDR3 is CSALWGGGEQFF. CDR3 DNA sequence: TGCAGCGCCCTATGGGGGGGCGGTGAGCAGTTCTTC.

CDR3 loop: CASSQSPENYGYTF. CDR3 DNA: TGCGCCAGCAGCCAGAGTCCCGAAAACTATGGCTACACCTTC. The chain has TRBV4-3 and TRBJ1-2; no definite D call. V lost 3 bases, J lost 2 bases, and 10 bases lay in between. The CDR3 extends over 14 amino acids. Per germline, CDR1 LGHNA and CDR2 YSLEER.

The chain employs TRBV30 and TRBJ2-4; 7 positions match TRBD2. CDR1 GTSNPN and CDR2 SVGIG come from the germline V gene (reference sequence). J gave up 8 bases and V 2 bases, and 9 bases lay outside the gene matches. The CDR3 spans 14 residues. Here the CDR3 reads CAWSSGGGLDIQYF. CDR3 nucleotides: TGTGCCTGGAGTTCCGGGGGAGGGCTGGACATTCAGTACTTC.

The V gene is TRBV3-1, the J gene TRBJ2-4; a weak D match, TRBD2 (5 bases). The CDR3 is made up of 15 amino acids. Trimming left V 4 bases short and J 1 base short, with 11 bases between. From germline, CDR1 is LGHDT and CDR2 YNNKEL (reference sequence). CDR3 amino acids: CASSRYSAAKNIQYF. Written as DNA, the CDR3 is TGTGCCAGCAGCCGATATAGCGCGGCCAAAAACATTCAGTACTTC.